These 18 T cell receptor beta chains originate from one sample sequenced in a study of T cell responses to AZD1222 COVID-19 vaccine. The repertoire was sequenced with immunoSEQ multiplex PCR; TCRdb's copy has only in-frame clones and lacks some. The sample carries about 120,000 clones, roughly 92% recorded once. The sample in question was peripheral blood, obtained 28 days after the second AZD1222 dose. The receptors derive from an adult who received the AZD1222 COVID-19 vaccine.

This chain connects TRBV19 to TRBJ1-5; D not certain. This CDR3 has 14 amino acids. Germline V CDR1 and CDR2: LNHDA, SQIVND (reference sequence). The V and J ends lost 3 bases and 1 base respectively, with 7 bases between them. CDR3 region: CASSIMQSNQPQHF. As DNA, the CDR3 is TGTGCCAGTAGTATCATGCAGAGCAATCAGCCCCAGCATTTT.

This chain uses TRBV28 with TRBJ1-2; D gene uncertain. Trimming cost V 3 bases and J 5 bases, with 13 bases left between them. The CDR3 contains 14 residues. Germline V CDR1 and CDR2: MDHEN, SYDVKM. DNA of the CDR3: TGTGCCAGCAGTTTCGACTCGGAGGAATATGGCTACACCTTC. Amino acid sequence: CASSFDSEEYGYTF.

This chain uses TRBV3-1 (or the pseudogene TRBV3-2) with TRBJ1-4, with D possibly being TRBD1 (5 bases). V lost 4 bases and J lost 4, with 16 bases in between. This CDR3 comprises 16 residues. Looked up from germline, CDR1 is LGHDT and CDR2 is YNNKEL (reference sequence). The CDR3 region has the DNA TGTGCCAGCAGCCGAGATGGGGACGTCCATAATGAAAAACTGTTTTTT. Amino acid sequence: CASSRDGDVHNEKLFF.

CDR3 sequence (DNA): TGTGCCAGCAGCTTAGAAGGCGGGACAGGGGCTTCCTACGAGCAGTACTTC. Amino acids: CASSLEGGTGASYEQYF. The chain couples TRBV7-8 to TRBJ2-7, with 10 bases aligning to TRBD1. V shed 1 base and J 1 base; nucleotides not matched to a gene: 7. CDR3 length: 17 residues. Germline V gene sequence: CDR1 SGHVS, CDR2 FQNEAQ.

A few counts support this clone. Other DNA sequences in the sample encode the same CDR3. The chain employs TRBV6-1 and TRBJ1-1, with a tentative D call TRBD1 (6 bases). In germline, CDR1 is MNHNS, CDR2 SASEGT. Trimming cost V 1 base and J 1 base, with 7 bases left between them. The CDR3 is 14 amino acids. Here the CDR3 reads CASSEGQANTEAFF. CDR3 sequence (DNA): TGTGCCAGCAGTGAAGGACAGGCGAACACTGAAGCTTTCTTT.

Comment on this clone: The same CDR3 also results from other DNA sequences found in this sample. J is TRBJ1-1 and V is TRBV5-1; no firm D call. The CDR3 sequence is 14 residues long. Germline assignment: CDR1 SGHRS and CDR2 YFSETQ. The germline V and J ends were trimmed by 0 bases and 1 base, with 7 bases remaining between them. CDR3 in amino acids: CASSLGTGNTEAFF. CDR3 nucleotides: TGCGCCAGCAGCTTGGGTACGGGGAACACTGAAGCTTTCTTT.

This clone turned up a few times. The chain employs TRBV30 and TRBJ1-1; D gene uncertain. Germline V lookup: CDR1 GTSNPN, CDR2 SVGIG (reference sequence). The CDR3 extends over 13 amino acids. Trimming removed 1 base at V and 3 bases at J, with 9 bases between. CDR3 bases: TGTGCCTGGAGTGGGGCAGTATACACTGAAGCTTTCTTT. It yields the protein CAWSGAVYTEAFF.

Here the CDR3 DNA reads TGTGCCAGCAGCCCCAGTCAGATGGAGCAGTTCTTC. Amino acids: CASSPSQMEQFF. The V and J genes are TRBV4-2 and TRBJ2-1; D call uncertain. CDR3 length equals 12 residues. Trimming cost V 4 bases and J 10 bases, with 11 bases left between them. The germline V gene has CDR1 LGHNA and CDR2 YNFKEQ.

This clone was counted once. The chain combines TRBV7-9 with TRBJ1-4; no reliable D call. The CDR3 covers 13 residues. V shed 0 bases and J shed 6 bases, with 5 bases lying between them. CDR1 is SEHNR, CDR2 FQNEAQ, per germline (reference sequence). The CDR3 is CASSLAGYEKLFF. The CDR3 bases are TGTGCCAGCAGCTTAGCGGGCTATGAAAAACTGTTTTTT. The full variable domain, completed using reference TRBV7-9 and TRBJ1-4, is DTGVSQNPRHKITKRGQNVTFRCDPISEHNRLYWYRQTLGQGPEFLTYFQNEAQLEKSRLLSDRFSAERPKGSFSTLEIQRTEQGDSAMYLCASSLAGYEKLFFGSGTQLSVL.

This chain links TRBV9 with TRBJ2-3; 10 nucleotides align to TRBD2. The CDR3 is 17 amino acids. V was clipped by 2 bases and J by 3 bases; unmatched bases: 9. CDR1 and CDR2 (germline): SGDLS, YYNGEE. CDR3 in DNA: TGTGCCAGCAGCGTCCAAGCGGGAGGGTTGTATACAGATACGCAGTATTTT. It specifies CASSVQAGGLYTDTQYF.

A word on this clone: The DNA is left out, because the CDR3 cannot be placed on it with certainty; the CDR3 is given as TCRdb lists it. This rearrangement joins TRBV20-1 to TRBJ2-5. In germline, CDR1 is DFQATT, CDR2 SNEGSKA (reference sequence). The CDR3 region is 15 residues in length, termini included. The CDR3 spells CSASSSGQHGETQYF.

The CDR3 sequence: CASSRTGTNENIQYF. The CDR3 DNA reads as TGCGCCAGCAGCCGAACCGGGACTAACGAAAACATTCAGTACTTC. This chain uses TRBV5-1 with TRBJ2-4; 7 bases are a match to TRBD2. Germline CDR1 reads SGHRS; CDR2 reads YFSETQ. There are 15 residues in the CDR3. The ends lost 4 bases at V and 5 bases at J; junction bases unmatched: 9.

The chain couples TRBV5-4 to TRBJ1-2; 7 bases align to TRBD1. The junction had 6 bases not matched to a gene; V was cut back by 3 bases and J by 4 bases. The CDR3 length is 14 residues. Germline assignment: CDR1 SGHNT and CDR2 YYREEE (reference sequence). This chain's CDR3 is CASSSEAGGYGYTF. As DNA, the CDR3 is TGTGCCAGCAGCTCGGAGGCAGGGGGCTATGGCTACACCTTC.

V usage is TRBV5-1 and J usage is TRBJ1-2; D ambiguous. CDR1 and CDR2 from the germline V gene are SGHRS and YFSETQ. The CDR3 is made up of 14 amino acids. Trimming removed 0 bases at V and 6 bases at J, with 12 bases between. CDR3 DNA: TGCGCCAGCAGCTTGGGCGCGGCAGGTGATGGCTACACCTTC. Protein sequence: CASSLGAAGDGYTF.

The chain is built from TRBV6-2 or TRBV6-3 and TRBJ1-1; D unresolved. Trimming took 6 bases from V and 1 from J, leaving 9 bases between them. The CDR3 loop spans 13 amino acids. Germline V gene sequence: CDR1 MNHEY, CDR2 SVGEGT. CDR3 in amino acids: CASSLPANTEAFF. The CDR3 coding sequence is TGTGCCAGCAGCCTTCCAGCGAACACTGAAGCTTTCTTT.

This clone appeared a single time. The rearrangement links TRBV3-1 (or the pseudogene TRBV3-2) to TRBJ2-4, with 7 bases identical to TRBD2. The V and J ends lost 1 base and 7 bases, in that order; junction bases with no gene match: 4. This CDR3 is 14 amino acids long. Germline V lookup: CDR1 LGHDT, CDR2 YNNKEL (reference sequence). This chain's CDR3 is CASSQGGGANIQYF. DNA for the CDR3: TGTGCCAGCAGCCAAGGGGGGGGAGCGAACATTCAGTACTTC.

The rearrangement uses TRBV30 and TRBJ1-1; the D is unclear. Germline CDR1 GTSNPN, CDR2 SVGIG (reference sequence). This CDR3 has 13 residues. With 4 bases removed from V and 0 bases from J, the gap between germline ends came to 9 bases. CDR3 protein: CAWTMGLNTEAFF. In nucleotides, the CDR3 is TGTGCCTGGACGATGGGCTTGAACACTGAAGCTTTCTTT.

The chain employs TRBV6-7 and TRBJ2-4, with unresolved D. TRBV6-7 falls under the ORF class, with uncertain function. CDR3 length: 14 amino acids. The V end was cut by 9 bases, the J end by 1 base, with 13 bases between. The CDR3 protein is CARIRRKAKNIQYF. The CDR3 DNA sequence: TGTGCCAGAATAAGAAGGAAGGCCAAAAACATTCAGTACTTC.